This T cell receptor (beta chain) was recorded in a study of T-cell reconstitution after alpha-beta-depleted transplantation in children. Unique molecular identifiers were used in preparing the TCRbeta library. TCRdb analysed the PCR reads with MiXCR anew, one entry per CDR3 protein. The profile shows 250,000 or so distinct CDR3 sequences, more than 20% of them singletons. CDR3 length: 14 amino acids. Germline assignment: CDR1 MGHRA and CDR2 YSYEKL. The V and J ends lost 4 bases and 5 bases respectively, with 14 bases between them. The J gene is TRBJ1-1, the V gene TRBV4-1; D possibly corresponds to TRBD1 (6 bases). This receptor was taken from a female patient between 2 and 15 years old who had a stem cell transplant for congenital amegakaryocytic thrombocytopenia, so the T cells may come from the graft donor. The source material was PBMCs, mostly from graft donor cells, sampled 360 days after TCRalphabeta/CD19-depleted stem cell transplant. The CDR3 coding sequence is TGCGCCAGCAGCCTATTACAGGGATGGACTGAAGCTTTCTTT. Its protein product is CASSLLQGWTEAFF.